Listed below are T cell receptor beta chains from one sample, sequenced in a study of control samples from healthy donors and cancer patients. Libraries were prepared by immunoSEQ multiplex PCR; TCRdb keeps only in-frame clonotypes and omits some of them. The sample carries some 130,000 clones, 92% recorded once. The sequenced sample consisted of blood. The receptor source for this set is a woman between 45 and 65 years old in good health. Each CDR3 is given with its conserved first and last residue. A D gene is named only where the DNA matches it firmly.

j_call | v_call | d_call | cdr3_nt | cdr3_aa
TRBJ2-2 | TRBV14 | NA | TGTGCCAGCAGCCCCCACGTGGCCGGGGAGCTGTTTTTT | CASSPHVAGELFF
TRBJ2-7 | TRBV29-1 | TRBD1 | TGCAGCGTCGGAGCCGGACAGGGCGGCCGCCGGCGGTACGAGCAGTACTTC | CSVGAGQGGRRRYEQYF
TRBJ2-7 | TRBV2 | TRBD2 | TGTGCCAGCAGTACCCGGACTAGCGGGAGGGTGCACGAGCAGTACTTC | CASSTRTSGRVHEQYF
TRBJ1-2 | TRBV2 | NA | TGTGCCAGCAGGGACCGCGCAACTAACTATGGCTACACCTTC | CASRDRATNYGYTF
TRBJ2-3 | TRBV10-3 | TRBD2 | TGTGCCATCAGTGAGTCGGAGAGGGGACTAGCGAGGAGGTTTACAGATACGCAGTATTTT | CAISESERGLARRFTDTQYF
TRBJ2-2 | TRBV21-1 | NA | TGTGCCAGCAGCAAAGTTATCAGCAAATCCACCGGGGAGCTGTTTTTT | CASSKVISKSTGELFF
TRBJ1-4 | TRBV28 | TRBD1 | TGTGCCAGCAGTACCCGGGACAGCTATAAAGAAAAACTGTTTTTT | CASSTRDSYKEKLFF
TRBJ2-1 | TRBV29-1 | NA | TGCAGCGTTGGCTCTGCAGGGTTAAATGAGCAGTTCTTC | CSVGSAGLNEQFF
TRBJ2-5 | TRBV19 | NA | TGTGCCAGTAGTCGGAGACTTTCGTACCAAGAGACCCAGTACTTC | CASSRRLSYQETQYF
TRBJ1-6 | TRBV9 | NA | TGTGCCAGATTGGGGCAGGGTTGGAATTCACCCCTCCACTTT | CARLGQGWNSPLHF